A selection of T cell receptor beta chains follows, all from one sample in a study of T cell responses to AZD1222 COVID-19 vaccine. Libraries were prepared by immunoSEQ multiplex PCR; TCRdb keeps only in-frame clonotypes and omits some of them. The table lists approximately 150,000 clones, roughly nine tenths of them singletons. Specimen: peripheral blood, collected on day 0 of AZD1222 vaccination. The source is an adult in good health. Both conserved end residues are part of each CDR3. D genes are given only for firm matches. Expanded clones get a size class; other rows say once, few or many, or leave the size out.

J gene,V gene,D gene,clone size,CDR3 protein,CDR3 DNA
TRBJ2-6,TRBV28,NA,NA,CASSPLWSGANVLTF,TGTGCCAGCAGTCCTCTTTGGAGTGGGGCCAACGTCCTGACTTTC
TRBJ1-1,TRBV2,NA,NA,CASSESGSGLDTEAFF,TGTGCCAGCAGTGAAAGTGGGTCGGGGCTGGACACTGAAGCTTTCTTT
TRBJ1-1,TRBV18,NA,NA,CASSPTGGNTEAFF,TGTGCCAGCTCACCTACTGGGGGGAACACTGAAGCTTTCTTT
TRBJ2-3,TRBV10-3,TRBD2,NA,CAISEEFRGGADTQYF,TGTGCCATCAGTGAGGAGTTTCGGGGGGGCGCAGATACGCAGTATTTT
TRBJ1-2,TRBV19,NA,NA,CASSMDSMVYGYTF,TGTGCCAGTAGTATGGACAGCATGGTCTATGGCTACACCTTC
TRBJ1-1,TRBV6-5,NA,NA,CASSYQTASEAFF,TGTGCCAGCAGTTACCAAACAGCTTCTGAAGCTTTCTTT
TRBJ1-5,TRBV5-8,TRBD1,NA,CASSLGTGPSNQPQHF,TGTGCCAGCAGCTTGGGGACAGGGCCAAGCAATCAGCCCCAGCATTTT
TRBJ2-5,TRBV6-1,TRBD2,many,CASSELAGGPETQYF,TGTGCCAGCAGTGAACTAGCGGGGGGGCCGGAGACCCAGTACTTC
TRBJ2-7,TRBV11-2,NA,NA,CASSWSGDSSSYEQYF,TGTGCCAGCAGCTGGTCCGGGGACTCCAGCTCCTACGAGCAGTACTTC
TRBJ1-2,TRBV3-1/TRBV3-2,NA,NA,CASNYPGQHYGYTF,TGTGCCAGCAACTACCCTGGACAGCACTATGGCTACACCTTC
TRBJ2-1,TRBV14,TRBD2,few,CASSRSGRAYNEQFF,TGTGCCAGCAGCCGAAGCGGGAGGGCATACAATGAGCAGTTCTTC
TRBJ2-5,TRBV5-1,TRBD1,once,CASSFSPGQQETQYF,TGCGCCAGCAGCTTTTCCCCGGGACAGCAAGAGACCCAGTACTTC
TRBJ1-1,TRBV27,NA,NA,CASSSPYQGRSEAFF,TGTGCCAGCAGTTCCCCCTACCAGGGACGAAGTGAAGCTTTCTTT
TRBJ2-1,TRBV6-4,NA,NA,CASSHSGGRYNEQFF,TGTGCCAGCAGCCACTCCGGAGGGAGGTACAATGAGCAGTTCTTC
TRBJ2-5,TRBV7-8,TRBD1,NA,CASSFGTGQETQYF,TGTGCCAGCAGCTTTGGGACAGGGCAAGAGACCCAGTACTTC
TRBJ1-3,TRBV10-3,NA,once,CAISDAGGTGNTIYF,TGTGCCATCAGTGACGCGGGGGGCACTGGAAACACCATATATTTT
TRBJ1-1,TRBV19,NA,NA,CASSIKGGWITEAFF,TGTGCCAGTAGTATTAAGGGGGGTTGGATAACTGAAGCTTTCTTT
TRBJ2-5,TRBV6-1,NA,NA,CASGRVRRETQYF,TGTGCCAGCGGCCGAGTAAGACGAGAGACCCAGTACTTC
TRBJ2-3,TRBV21-1,NA,few,CASSKEPGQGTYRTDTQYF,TGTGCCAGCAGCAAAGAACCGGGACAGGGAACTTACCGCACAGATACGCAGTATTTT
TRBJ2-1,TRBV7-8,NA,NA,CASSSPSGRTMLSNEQFF,TGTGCCAGCAGCTCACCATCCGGGCGGACTATGCTTAGTAATGAGCAGTTCTTC
TRBJ1-1,TRBV7-3,NA,NA,CASSSDPTGAEAFF,TGTGCCAGCAGCTCGGACCCAACGGGGGCGGAAGCTTTCTTT
TRBJ2-3,TRBV28,TRBD2,NA,CASTYSGRRSDTQYF,TGTGCCAGCACCTATAGCGGGAGGAGATCAGATACGCAGTATTTT
TRBJ1-1,TRBV4-1,NA,few,CASSVREGLGEAFF,TGCGCCAGCAGCGTACGGGAGGGGCTAGGGGAAGCTTTCTTT
TRBJ1-2,TRBV6-5,NA,NA,CASTPRQMRGYTF,TGTGCCAGCACCCCTCGACAGATGAGAGGCTACACCTTC
TRBJ2-3,TRBV6-1,NA,few,CASSEVGSRGDTQYF,TGTGCCAGCAGTGAAGTGGGGAGCCGGGGAGATACGCAGTATTTT
TRBJ1-1,TRBV6-6,NA,NA,CASSYPQGFGTEAFF,TGTGCCAGCAGTTACCCCCAGGGTTTTGGCACTGAAGCTTTCTTT
TRBJ2-1,TRBV7-9,NA,once,CASSLGGHQFF,TGTGCCAGCAGCTTAGGAGGGCACCAGTTCTTC
TRBJ2-3,TRBV11-2,NA,NA,CASSLTDTQYF,TGTGCCAGCAGCTTAACAGATACGCAGTATTTT
TRBJ2-2,TRBV4-2,NA,NA,CASSQDGPANTGELFF,TGTGCCAGCAGCCAAGATGGGCCCGCGAACACCGGGGAGCTGTTTTTT
TRBJ2-3,TRBV23-1,TRBD2,NA,CASSLSGRVPTDTQYF,TGCGCCAGCAGTCTGAGCGGGAGGGTGCCCACAGATACGCAGTATTTT
TRBJ1-5,TRBV21-1,NA,once,CASSKASRDRVEEEPQHF,TGTGCCAGCAGCAAAGCCTCTCGGGACAGGGTAGAGGAAGAGCCCCAGCATTTT
TRBJ1-1,TRBV30,NA,NA,CAYIQGTHTEAFF,TGTGCCTACATACAGGGAACCCACACTGAAGCTTTCTTT